This TCR beta chain came from a study of T-cell memory formation after mild COVID-19. Study summary: Largely donor-specific TCR clusters were found. Regarding the study as a whole: CD4+ bias marked clones expanding day 15 to 37, unlike balanced contracting clones. Confirmation was lacking for SARS-CoV-2 specificity of second-wave clones that peaked on day 37. Some clones that responded were present in memory (sampled pre-infection), which suggests cross-reactive memory joined.

This CDR3 comprises 15 residues. Germline trimming cut 0 bases from V and 7 bases from J; bases unmatched to any gene: 11. Germline lookup yields CDR1 GTSNPN and CDR2 SVGIG (reference sequence). TCRdb passed the 5' RACE reads through MiXCR, listing each CDR3 protein once. The repertoire has fewer than 650,000 distinct CDR3 sequences, less than 25% of them found once; the top ten carry about 8.4%. This clonotype was seen a few times. Its target is unknown. The source is an adult woman who had mild COVID-19 (a few samples of this study predate the infection). Cell type and time point are not known. This rearrangement joins TRBV30 to TRBJ1-1; 7 positions match TRBD1. Sequencing was done on a sample of PBMCs or a T cell subset sorted from them (not recorded which). The CDR3: CAWSVEVTGRREAFF. The CDR3 DNA is TGTGCCTGGAGTGTAGAAGTGACAGGGCGGCGTGAAGCTTTCTTT.